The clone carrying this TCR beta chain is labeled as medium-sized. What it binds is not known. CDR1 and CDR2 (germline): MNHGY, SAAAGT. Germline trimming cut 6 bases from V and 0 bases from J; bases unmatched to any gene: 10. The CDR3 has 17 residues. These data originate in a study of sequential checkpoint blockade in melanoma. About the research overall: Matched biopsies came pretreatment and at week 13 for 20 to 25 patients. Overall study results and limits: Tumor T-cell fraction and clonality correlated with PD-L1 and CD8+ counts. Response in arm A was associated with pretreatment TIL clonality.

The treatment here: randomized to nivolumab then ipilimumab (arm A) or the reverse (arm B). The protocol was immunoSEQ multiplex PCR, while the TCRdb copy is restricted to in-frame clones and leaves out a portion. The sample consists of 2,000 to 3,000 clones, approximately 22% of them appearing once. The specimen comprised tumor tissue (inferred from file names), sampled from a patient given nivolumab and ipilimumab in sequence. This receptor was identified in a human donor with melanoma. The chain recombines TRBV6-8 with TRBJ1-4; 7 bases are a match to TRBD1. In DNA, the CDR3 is TGTGCCAGCAGACGACAGGGATATGGGACAACTAATGAAAAACTGTTTTTT. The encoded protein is CASRRQGYGTTNEKLFF.